Sequencing of this T cell receptor (beta chain) was carried out in a study of blood T cell repertoires in COVID-19. Germline loops: CDR1 MDHEN, CDR2 SYDVKM. V shed 1 base and J shed 0 bases, with 4 bases lying between them. The CDR3 has 14 residues. Under the authors' procedure: How many nucleated cells were present was estimated from reference gene primer amplification. The data were produced by immunoSEQ multiplex PCR, yet TCRdb's version contains in-frame clones alone and is incomplete. D and trimming come from the DNA, and the V and J calls and clone size come from that table. Of about 260,000 clones in the sample, 83% were seen once.

The TCR sequence derives from a woman aged 50 to 60 who had recovered from COVID-19. J is TRBJ1-5 and V is TRBV28; D unresolved. The material sequenced was peripheral blood. For the CDR3, the DNA is TGTGCCAGCAGTTTATCGGTTAGCAATCAGCCCCAGCATTTT. It codes for CASSLSVSNQPQHF.